Sequencing of this TCR beta chain was carried out in a study of blood T cell repertoires in COVID-19. The CDR3 loop spans 16 amino acids. V dropped 6 bases and J dropped 5; count of bases not matched to a gene: 11. Germline V gene lookup returns CDR1 SGDLS and CDR2 YYNGEE. Libraries were prepared by immunoSEQ multiplex PCR; TCRdb keeps only in-frame clonotypes and omits some of them. The sample records 50,000 to 70,000 clones, roughly 84% being singletons. This chain connects TRBV9 to TRBJ2-2; 9 bases are shared with TRBD2. This clonotype was obtained from a man in his 70s with active COVID-19. Sequenced material: peripheral blood. The CDR3 bases are TGTGCCAGCACCAAAGGCGGGGGGGCGAGTACCGGGGAGCTGTTTTTT. This encodes CASTKGGGASTGELFF.